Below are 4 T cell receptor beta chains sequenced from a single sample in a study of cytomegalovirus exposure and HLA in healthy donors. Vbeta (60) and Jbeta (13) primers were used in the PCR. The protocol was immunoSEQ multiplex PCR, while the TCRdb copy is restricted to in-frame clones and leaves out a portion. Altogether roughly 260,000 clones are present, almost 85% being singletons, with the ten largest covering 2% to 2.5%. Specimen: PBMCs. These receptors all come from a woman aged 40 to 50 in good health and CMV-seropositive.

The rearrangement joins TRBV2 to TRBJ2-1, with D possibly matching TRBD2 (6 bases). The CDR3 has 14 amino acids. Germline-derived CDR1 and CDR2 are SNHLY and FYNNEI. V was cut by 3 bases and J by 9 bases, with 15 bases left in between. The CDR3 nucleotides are TGTGCCAGCAGTGATGACGGGAGTTGGGTTGAGCAGTTCTTC. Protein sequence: CASSDDGSWVEQFF.

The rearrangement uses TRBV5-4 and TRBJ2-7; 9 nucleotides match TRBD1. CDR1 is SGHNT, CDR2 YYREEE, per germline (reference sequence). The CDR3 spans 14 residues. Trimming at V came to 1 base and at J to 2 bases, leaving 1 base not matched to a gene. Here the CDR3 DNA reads TGTGCCAGCAGCTTGTGGGACAGGGCCTACGAGCAGTACTTC. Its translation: CASSLWDRAYEQYF.

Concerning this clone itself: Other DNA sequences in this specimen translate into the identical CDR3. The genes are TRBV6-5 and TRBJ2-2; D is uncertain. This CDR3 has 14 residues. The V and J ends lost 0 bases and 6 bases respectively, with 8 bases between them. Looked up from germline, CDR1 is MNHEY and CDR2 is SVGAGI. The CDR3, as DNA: TGTGCCAGCAGTTACTCGACGGGTCCCGGGGAGCTGTTTTTT. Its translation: CASSYSTGPGELFF.

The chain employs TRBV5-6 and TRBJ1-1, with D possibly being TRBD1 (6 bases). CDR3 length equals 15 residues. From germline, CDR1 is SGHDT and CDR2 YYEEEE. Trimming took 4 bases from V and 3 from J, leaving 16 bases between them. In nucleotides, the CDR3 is TGTGCCAGCAGCATCTTTTTGGGGGCGGACACTGAAGCTTTCTTT. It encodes CASSIFLGADTEAFF.